This entry lists 29 T cell receptor beta chains sequenced from one sample in a study of PD-1 blockade in classical Hodgkin lymphoma. After autologous stem cell transplantation all patients relapsed, and prior brentuximab vedotin exposure differed between cohorts. The data were produced by immunoSEQ multiplex PCR, yet TCRdb's version contains in-frame clones alone and is incomplete. This table has more than 50,000 clones, more than 90% appearing once. The sequences come from peripheral blood mononuclear cells (PBMCs), collected at baseline. The receptors shown here come from a human donor with classical Hodgkin lymphoma.

V gene TRBV5-1 combines with J gene TRBJ2-2; D not resolved. Germline loops: CDR1 SGHRS, CDR2 YFSETQ. V lost 4 bases, J lost 0 bases, and 13 bases lay in between. This CDR3 has 16 residues. The CDR3 sequence: CASSRTVTTNTGELFF. In DNA form, the CDR3 reads TGCGCCAGCAGCCGTACAGTTACAACGAACACCGGGGAGCTGTTTTTT.

The V gene is TRBV28, the J gene TRBJ2-5, with 9 positions matching TRBD2. V gave up 5 bases and J gave up 3 bases; unmatched junction bases: 10. The V gene's germline CDR1 is MDHEN and CDR2 SYDVKM. The CDR3 is made up of 16 amino acids. CDR3 region: CASSEVGGGAEETQYF. The CDR3 DNA follows: TGTGCCAGCAGTGAGGTCGGCGGGGGGGCCGAAGAGACCCAGTACTTC.

The chain employs TRBV5-1 and TRBJ2-1; TRBD1 matches 10 bases. The germline V gene has CDR1 SGHRS and CDR2 YFSETQ. This CDR3 spans 16 amino acids. V was clipped by 4 bases and J by 6 bases; unmatched bases: 10. The CDR3 is CASSPGGTGVPNEQFF. Here the CDR3 DNA reads TGCGCCAGCAGCCCGGGGGGGACAGGGGTGCCCAATGAGCAGTTCTTC.

This chain joins TRBV27 and TRBJ2-4; D uncertain. Trimming stripped 0 bases from V and 2 bases from J, with 17 bases between. This CDR3 spans 18 amino acids. Germline loops: CDR1 MNHEY, CDR2 SMNVEV (reference sequence). CDR3 loop: CASSLSLAPTVPKNIQYF. Here the CDR3 DNA reads TGTGCCAGCAGTTTATCCCTGGCGCCGACGGTACCCAAAAACATTCAGTACTTC.

V and J are TRBV18 and TRBJ2-1; D may be TRBD1 or TRBD2 (5 bases each). This CDR3 has 13 amino acids. The V and J ends lost 4 bases and 14 bases respectively, with 18 bases between them. Germline V gene data show CDR1 as KGHSH and CDR2 as LQKENI. The CDR3 loop reads CASSHQWGPLEFF. In nucleotides, the CDR3 is TGTGCCAGCTCACATCAATGGGGACCCTTAGAGTTCTTC. Full variable domain (missing parts from reference TRBV18 and TRBJ2-1): NAGVMQNPRHLVRRRGQEARLRCSPMKGHSHVYWYRQLPEEGLKFMVYLQKENIIDESGMPKERFSAEFPKEGPSILRIQQVVRGDSAAYFCASSHQWGPLEFFGPGTRLTVL.

This chain connects TRBV16 to TRBJ2-1, with D perhaps matching TRBD1 or TRBD2 (6 bases each). Germline lookup yields CDR1 KGHSY and CDR2 FQNENV. This CDR3 contains 12 residues. V was trimmed by 3 bases and J by 10 bases, leaving 10 bases between them. CDR3 nucleotide sequence: TGTGCCAGCAGCCAGCGAGGGGGGGAGCAGTTCTTC. Amino acid sequence: CASSQRGGEQFF.

The J gene is TRBJ1-2, the V gene TRBV27, with TRBD1 as a possible D gene (5 bases). The CDR3 totals 15 residues. The V end lost 1 base, the J end lost 1 base, and 10 bases lay between the germline ends. Germline assignment: CDR1 MNHEY and CDR2 SMNVEV (reference sequence). DNA of the CDR3: TGTGCCAGCAGTTTATGGGGGGACGGTAACTATGGCTACACCTTC. Its protein is CASSLWGDGNYGYTF.

This chain uses TRBV7-6 with TRBJ2-1; D not certain. Per germline, CDR1 SGHVS and CDR2 FNYEAQ. This CDR3 region has 11 residues. With 2 bases removed from V and 8 bases from J, the gap between germline ends came to 4 bases. The chain's CDR3 is CASSLKDEQFF. CDR3 in DNA: TGTGCCAGCAGCTTAAAAGATGAGCAGTTCTTC.

V and J are TRBV15 and TRBJ2-3, with D perhaps matching TRBD2 (5 bases). The CDR3 extends over 16 amino acids. The V end was cut by 8 bases, the J end by 2 bases, with 20 bases between. Germline CDR1 reads LNHNV; CDR2 reads YYDKDF (reference sequence). CDR3 region: CATRIEGKGYTDTQYF. The DNA for the CDR3 is TGTGCCACCCGCATTGAGGGAAAGGGATACACAGATACGCAGTATTTT.

The chain couples TRBV27 to TRBJ2-5; D is uncertain. The germline CDR1 and CDR2 sequences are MNHEY and SMNVEV (reference sequence). Trimming removed 4 bases at V and 2 bases at J, with 14 bases between. The CDR3 length is 15 residues. The CDR3 loop is CASSSLLGLQETQYF. The CDR3 coding sequence is TGTGCCAGCAGTTCACTGCTAGGATTACAAGAGACCCAGTACTTC.

The chain is built from TRBV4-1 and TRBJ1-6; D is unresolved. The CDR3 extends over 16 amino acids. In germline, CDR1 is MGHRA, CDR2 YSYEKL. V lost 3 bases to trimming and J lost 0 bases, with 9 bases between them. The CDR3 here is CASSHRGSSYNSPLHF. CDR3 DNA: TGCGCCAGCAGCCATAGAGGAAGCTCCTATAATTCACCCCTCCACTTT.

This chain uses TRBV5-1 with TRBJ2-3, with no clear D. Trimming pared 5 bases from V and 6 bases from J, leaving 13 bases between. The CDR3 extends over 13 amino acids. Per the germline V gene, CDR1 is SGHRS and CDR2 is YFSETQ. CDR3 residues: CASRGLSADTQYF. The CDR3 coding sequence is TGCGCCAGCAGAGGGTTGTCCGCGGATACGCAGTATTTT.

This rearrangement joins TRBV5-1 to TRBJ2-1; 7 bases line up with TRBD2. Looked up from germline, CDR1 is SGHRS and CDR2 is YFSETQ. V lost 4 bases and J lost 7; bases outside the gene matches: 5. CDR3 length: 13 amino acids. The CDR3 reads CASSPMGGNEQFF. CDR3 bases: TGCGCCAGCAGCCCCATGGGGGGGAATGAGCAGTTCTTC. The full variable domain, its missing parts supplied by reference TRBV5-1 and TRBJ2-1, is KAGVTQTPRYLIKTRGQQVTLSCSPISGHRSVSWYQQTPGQGLQFLFEYFSETQRNKGNFPGRFSGRQFSNSRSEMNVSTLELGDSALYLCASSPMGGNEQFFGPGTRLTVL.

This clone was counted once. The chain joins TRBV5-1 to TRBJ2-1; no clear D gene. The germline CDR1 and CDR2 sequences are SGHRS and YFSETQ. V shed 0 bases and J shed 3 bases, with 13 bases lying between them. The CDR3 sequence is 16 residues long. CDR3 sequence reads: CASSLDPTANYNEQFF. As DNA, the CDR3 is TGCGCCAGCAGCTTGGATCCTACAGCGAACTACAATGAGCAGTTCTTC.

The CDR3 DNA follows: TGCGCCAGCAGCCAGGACAGGGCTGCAACTAATGAAAAACTGTTTTTT. Amino acids: CASSQDRAATNEKLFF. The V gene is TRBV5-1, the J gene TRBJ1-4; 8 bases are shared with TRBD1. With V trimmed by 4 bases and J by 0 bases, 5 bases remained unmatched. This CDR3 is 16 amino acids long. Germline V gene data show CDR1 as SGHRS and CDR2 as YFSETQ. The entire variable domain, with the rest obtained from reference TRBV5-1 and TRBJ1-4, is as follows: KAGVTQTPRYLIKTRGQQVTLSCSPISGHRSVSWYQQTPGQGLQFLFEYFSETQRNKGNFPGRFSGRQFSNSRSEMNVSTLELGDSALYLCASSQDRAATNEKLFFGSGTQLSVL.

The chain links TRBV6-5 to TRBJ2-7; the match to TRBD1 covers 8 bases. The germline V gene encodes CDR1 MNHEY and CDR2 SVGAGI. V was pared by 6 bases and J by 7 bases, with 11 bases of the junction left unmatched. There are 14 residues in the CDR3. CDR3 sequence (DNA): TGTGCCAGCAGGCGGACAGGGTTGGTATGGGAGCAGTACTTC. This translates into CASRRTGLVWEQYF.

CDR3 residues: CASSEKWTEASYEQYF. Written as DNA, the CDR3 is TGCGCCAGCAGCGAAAAGTGGACAGAAGCTTCCTACGAGCAGTACTTC. This chain uses TRBV4-1 with TRBJ2-7; TRBD1 is a possible D gene (6 bases). V was clipped by 5 bases and J by 1 base, with 18 bases between them. The germline gives CDR1 MGHRA, CDR2 YSYEKL. The CDR3 sequence is 16 residues long.

This clone was recorded only once. The genes are TRBV19 and TRBJ2-6; D tentatively fits TRBD1 or TRBD2 (5 bases each). Trimming removed 7 bases at V and 0 bases at J, with 16 bases between. Germline V gives CDR1 LNHDA, CDR2 SQIVND (reference sequence). CDR3 length: 17 amino acids. Here the CDR3 reads CASTPGLRGSGANVLTF. The DNA of the CDR3 is TGTGCCAGTACCCCTGGACTGAGGGGCTCTGGGGCCAACGTCCTGACTTTC.

This chain links TRBV27 with TRBJ2-1, with 7 bases that match TRBD2. Germline trimming cut 5 bases from V and 6 bases from J; bases unmatched to any gene: 13. The germline CDR1 and CDR2 sequences are MNHEY and SMNVEV (reference sequence). CDR3 length equals 16 residues. The CDR3 spells CASSPLGGDRTNEQFF. The DNA of the CDR3 is TGTGCCAGCAGTCCCCTGGGGGGGGATAGGACCAATGAGCAGTTCTTC.

This rearrangement joins TRBV19 to TRBJ2-1; D possibly uses TRBD1 or TRBD2 (6 bases each). CDR1 LNHDA and CDR2 SQIVND come from the germline V gene (reference sequence). Trimming took 8 bases from V and 4 from J, leaving 12 bases between them. The CDR3 has 13 residues. In DNA form, the CDR3 reads TGTGCCAGTTTCGGGGGCCCTTACAATGAGCAGTTCTTC. It encodes CASFGGPYNEQFF. Together with reference TRBV19 and TRBJ2-1, the CDR3 gives the full variable domain: DGGITQSPKYLFRKEGQNVTLSCEQNLNHDAMYWYRQDPGQGLRLIYYSQIVNDFQKGDIAEGYSVSREKKESFPLTVTSAQKNPTAFYLCASFGGPYNEQFFGPGTRLTVL.

The chain links TRBV19 to TRBJ1-5; D may be TRBD1 (5 bases). The CDR3 is 13 amino acids. V dropped 7 bases and J dropped 0 bases, with 7 bases sitting between them. Germline loops: CDR1 LNHDA, CDR2 SQIVND (reference sequence). In nucleotides, the CDR3 is TGTGCCAGTAACAGGAATAGCAATCAGCCCCAGCATTTT. Amino acids: CASNRNSNQPQHF.

This chain uses TRBV19 with TRBJ1-2; D remains ambiguous. The CDR3 is made up of 13 amino acids. The V gene's germline CDR1 is LNHDA and CDR2 SQIVND (reference sequence). The germline V and J ends were trimmed by 3 bases and 8 bases, with 13 bases remaining between them. The CDR3 loop is CASSIPGLRGYTF. The CDR3 coding sequence is TGTGCCAGTAGTATCCCAGGCCTCCGAGGCTACACCTTC.

The chain uses TRBV9 and TRBJ2-1, with D perhaps assigned TRBD1 or TRBD2 (7 bases each). The CDR3 length is 15 residues. The V gene lost 0 bases and the J gene lost 4 bases, with 11 bases spanning the gap. From germline, CDR1 is SGDLS and CDR2 YYNGEE. DNA of the CDR3: TGTGCCAGCAGCGTAGCGGGGGGACAGTACAATGAGCAGTTCTTC. Amino acid sequence: CASSVAGGQYNEQFF.

This chain joins TRBV6-5 and TRBJ2-1, with 11 bases lining up with TRBD2. Germline V gene data show CDR1 as MNHEY and CDR2 as SVGAGI. The CDR3 sequence is 15 residues long. V dropped 6 bases and J dropped 4; count of bases not matched to a gene: 5. In nucleotides, the CDR3 is TGTGCCAGCAGACCACTAGCGGGAGCGTACAATGAGCAGTTCTTC. Encoded protein: CASRPLAGAYNEQFF.

The chain recombines TRBV7-9 with TRBJ2-7; 9 positions match TRBD1. The V gene's germline CDR1 is SEHNR and CDR2 FQNEAQ (reference sequence). The CDR3 contains 14 residues. After removal of 4 bases from V and 5 bases from J, the junction contained 6 bases not matched to a gene. The DNA for the CDR3 is TGTGCCAGCAGCTGGACAGGGGTTGGCGACGAGCAGTACTTC. Its translation: CASSWTGVGDEQYF.

This sequence joins TRBV28 and TRBJ2-2; D unresolved. Germline CDR1 and CDR2: MDHEN and SYDVKM. This CDR3 is built from 12 residues. V was trimmed by 5 bases and J by 3 bases, leaving 4 bases between them. Here the CDR3 reads CASSPDTGELFF. The DNA for the CDR3 is TGTGCCAGCAGTCCCGACACCGGGGAGCTGTTTTTT.

The V call is TRBV4-2, the J call TRBJ2-7; 12 bases map to TRBD1. Germline CDR1 is LGHNA and CDR2 is YNFKEQ. The V gene end was trimmed by 1 base and the J gene end by 4 bases; junction bases not matched to a gene: 5. CDR3 length equals 16 residues. The CDR3 DNA sequence: TGTGCCAGCAGCCAAGGGGAGGGACAGGGGGCTTACGAGCAGTACTTC. Translating it yields CASSQGEGQGAYEQYF.

The chain recombines TRBV27 with TRBJ1-1, with TRBD1 as a possible D gene (5 bases). With 3 bases removed from V and 3 bases from J, the gap between germline ends came to 11 bases. This CDR3 contains 14 residues. The germline V gene has CDR1 MNHEY and CDR2 SMNVEV (reference sequence). The CDR3, as DNA: TGTGCCAGCAGTTTGAAGGGGCGGTACACTGAAGCTTTCTTT. Its protein is CASSLKGRYTEAFF.

This chain joins TRBV19 and TRBJ2-5; 9 nucleotides match TRBD1. V trimming: 8 bases; J trimming: 2 bases; junction bases outside the gene matches: 3. Germline lookup yields CDR1 LNHDA and CDR2 SQIVND (reference sequence). The CDR3 spans 13 residues. CDR3: CASGDRGQETQYF. In DNA form, the CDR3 reads TGTGCCAGTGGAGACAGGGGGCAAGAGACCCAGTACTTC.